The 3 T cell receptor beta chains below were found in one sample sequenced in a study of preoperative IRX-2 immunotherapy in early breast cancer. TCRdb's copy holds only in-frame clones and misses some; the assay was immunoSEQ multiplex PCR. The sample lists around 40,000 clones; 60% to 85% were seen once. Treatment given: preoperative locoregional IRX-2 cytokine immunotherapy. The sample in question was tumor tissue, obtained after IRX-2 immunotherapy. All receptors derive from a human donor with breast cancer.

This chain connects TRBV5-1 to TRBJ2-7; 8 bases line up with TRBD1. CDR1 and CDR2 (germline): SGHRS, YFSETQ. The CDR3 has 15 amino acids. V dropped 4 bases and J dropped 5; count of bases not matched to a gene: 11. The CDR3 is CASSGDRRRRDEQYF. The CDR3 DNA is TGCGCCAGCAGCGGGGACAGGCGAAGGAGGGACGAGCAGTACTTC.

This clone was observed a single time. The chain couples TRBV6-7 to TRBJ2-1, with D perhaps assigned TRBD1 or TRBD2 (5 bases each). TRBV6-7 is known as an ORF, though its function is uncertain. This CDR3 is 16 amino acids long. Trimming shortened V by 5 bases and J by 7 bases, and 21 bases separated the two germline ends. The CDR3 reads CASSEALGTANNEQFF. The CDR3 coding sequence is TGTGCCAGCAGTGAAGCGCTCGGGACGGCCAATAATGAGCAGTTCTTC.

The rearrangement uses TRBV11-3 and TRBJ2-5; the match to TRBD2 covers 7 bases. CDR1 and CDR2 from the germline V gene are SGHNT and YENEEA. The V segment lost 5 bases and the J segment 5 bases; nucleotides outside the gene matches: 14. The CDR3 runs to 16 residues. The DNA for the CDR3 is TGTGCCAGCAGCGCGCCACTCCCCGGGACTAAGGAGACCCAGTACTTC. Amino acids: CASSAPLPGTKETQYF.